Below are 32 T cell receptor beta chains sequenced from a single sample in a study of blood T cell repertoires in COVID-19. This table comes from immunoSEQ multiplex PCR, and its TCRdb copy is limited to in-frame clones, with some not included. Here the sample spans around 210,000 clones, about 88% being singletons. Sequencing was performed on peripheral blood. These TCRs come from a man aged 50-59 years with COVID-19, enrolled during active disease.

The rearrangement joins TRBV7-3 to TRBJ2-1, with 7 bases that match TRBD1. CDR3 length: 15 amino acids. The V segment lost 2 bases and the J segment 4 bases; nucleotides outside the gene matches: 5. Germline assignment: CDR1 SGHTA and CDR2 FQGTGA. The CDR3 coding sequence is TGTGCCAGCAGCTTATTGGGGGACAGTTACAATGAGCAGTTCTTC. Its translation: CASSLLGDSYNEQFF.

The V and J genes are TRBV18 and TRBJ1-6, with 10 bases aligning to TRBD1. This CDR3 is 15 amino acids long. Trimming cost V 5 bases and J 7 bases; bases outside gene matches: 5. Germline values: CDR1 KGHSH, CDR2 LQKENI. The CDR3 loop is CASSAGTGVNSPLHF. In DNA, the CDR3 is TGTGCCAGCTCAGCCGGGACAGGGGTAAATTCACCCCTCCACTTT.

Written as DNA, the CDR3 is TGTGCCAGCAGCGAGATAGCGGGAGTGCAGTTCTTC. Residues: CASSEIAGVQFF. The chain joins TRBV7-2 to TRBJ2-1, with TRBD2 matching 9 bases. Looked up from germline, CDR1 is SGHTA and CDR2 is FQGNSA. With 5 bases clipped from V and 12 bases from J, the junction kept 5 bases outside the gene matches. CDR3 length: 12 residues.

For this clone: One end of the junction varies from germline; a read error may be responsible. Written as DNA, the CDR3 is TGTGCTAGCAGCTTAGCGGTGGGACTAGCGGGAGATTCGGAGACCCAGTACTTC. It specifies CASSLAVGLAGDSETQYF. The chain links TRBV7-7 to TRBJ2-5, with 14 nucleotides matching TRBD2. Per the germline V gene, CDR1 is SSHAT and CDR2 is FNYEAQ (reference sequence). This CDR3 is 18 amino acids long.

The rearrangement uses TRBV27 and TRBJ1-5; 8 bases line up with TRBD1. CDR3 size: 16 residues. With 5 bases clipped from V and 0 bases from J, the junction kept 6 bases outside the gene matches. Germline CDR1 reads MNHEY; CDR2 reads SMNVEV (reference sequence). Here the CDR3 reads CASSGQGGLSNQPQHF. CDR3 coding DNA: TGTGCCAGCAGTGGACAGGGCGGGCTTAGCAATCAGCCCCAGCATTTT.

Regarding this clone: Other DNA sequences of this sample code for an identical CDR3. V gene TRBV7-3 combines with J gene TRBJ1-1; unclear D gene. Trimming removed 5 bases at V and 1 base at J, with 8 bases between. The germline V gene has CDR1 SGHTA and CDR2 FQGTGA. The CDR3 covers 13 residues. In DNA form, the CDR3 reads TGTGCCAGCAGCCTAGAGGGGAACACTGAAGCTTTCTTT. Translation gives CASSLEGNTEAFF.

At least ten counts were recorded for this clone. V and J are TRBV19 and TRBJ2-7; TRBD2 matches at 8 bases. V dropped 7 bases and J dropped 4; count of bases not matched to a gene: 9. This CDR3 spans 14 amino acids. CDR1 LNHDA and CDR2 SQIVND come from the germline V gene (reference sequence). CDR3 sequence: CASTAGRAGYEQYF. CDR3 nucleotide sequence: TGTGCCAGTACGGCCGGGAGGGCCGGTTACGAGCAGTACTTC.

The chain combines TRBV18 with TRBJ1-2, with 7 bases lining up with TRBD1. The CDR3 totals 13 residues. CDR1 and CDR2 from the germline V gene are KGHSH and LQKENI. Trimming removed 2 bases from V and 8 bases from J; junction bases left unmatched: 5. CDR3 amino acids: CASSPLDRDGYTF. DNA of the CDR3: TGTGCCAGCTCACCATTAGACAGGGACGGCTACACCTTC.

The V call is TRBV5-4, the J call TRBJ1-1; TRBD1 is a possible D gene (5 bases). The CDR3 length is 15 residues. Trimming stripped 0 bases from V and 4 bases from J, with 13 bases between. Germline V gene lookup returns CDR1 SGHNT and CDR2 YYREEE (reference sequence). The CDR3 nucleotides are TGTGCCAGCAGCTTGGAGACAGTCCGCGCCACTGAAGCTTTCTTT. Amino acids: CASSLETVRATEAFF.

This clone was counted only a few times. CDR3 DNA sequence: TGTGCCAGCAGTGACTCGGACAGGGGCGAGCAGTACTTC. This encodes CASSDSDRGEQYF. The V call is TRBV6-4, the J call TRBJ2-7; 9 bases agree with TRBD1. The J segment lost 6 bases and the V segment lost 0 bases, leaving 0 bases of the junction unmatched. This CDR3 spans 13 amino acids. Germline assignment: CDR1 MRHNA and CDR2 SNTAGT.

The chain couples TRBV3-1 (or the pseudogene TRBV3-2) to TRBJ2-1, with a tentative D call TRBD2 (7 bases). Deletions cut 4 bases from V and 6 bases from J, with 16 bases between. This CDR3 comprises 15 residues. Germline V CDR1 and CDR2: LGHDT, YNNKEL (reference sequence). The CDR3 spells CASSLEGGPANEQFF. CDR3 nucleotides: TGTGCCAGCAGCCTTGAGGGGGGGCCAGCCAATGAGCAGTTCTTC.

CDR3 sequence: CASSPGLAEAYEQYF. CDR3 sequence (DNA): TGTGCCAGCAGCCCCGGACTAGCGGAGGCCTACGAGCAGTACTTC. V is TRBV3-1 (or the pseudogene TRBV3-2) and J is TRBJ2-7, with 10 bases identical to TRBD2. CDR1 is LGHDT, CDR2 YNNKEL, per germline (reference sequence). The CDR3 runs to 15 residues. The V and J ends lost 4 bases and 2 bases, in that order; junction bases with no gene match: 5.

The chain has TRBV15 and TRBJ2-7; 8 bases fit TRBD2. The CDR3 runs to 15 residues. In germline, CDR1 is LNHNV, CDR2 YYDKDF (reference sequence). J lost 3 bases, V lost 0 bases, and 4 bases had no gene match. The CDR3 sequence is CATSREREGVYEQYF. CDR3 coding DNA: TGTGCCACCAGCAGAGAACGGGAGGGCGTCTACGAGCAGTACTTC.

The chain uses TRBV4-3 and TRBJ1-1; D is uncertain. V gave up 4 bases and J gave up 6 bases, with 12 bases separating them. CDR1 and CDR2 (germline): LGHNA, YSLEER. This CDR3 region has 13 residues. CDR3: CASSRQVRSEAFF. In nucleotides, the CDR3 is TGCGCCAGCAGCCGCCAGGTGAGATCTGAAGCTTTCTTT.

The chain carries TRBV3-1 (or the pseudogene TRBV3-2) and TRBJ2-1; 10 positions agree with TRBD1. CDR3 length equals 17 residues. Trimming took 6 bases from V and 0 from J; bases not matched to a gene: 8. Germline CDR1 LGHDT, CDR2 YNNKEL (reference sequence). The CDR3 coding sequence is TGTGCCAGCAGGCCTGGGACAGGGGTAAGCTCCTACAATGAGCAGTTCTTC. Translating gives CASRPGTGVSSYNEQFF.

This clone showed up just once. V and J are TRBV4-2 and TRBJ1-4; D call uncertain. The germline CDR1 and CDR2 sequences are LGHNA and YNFKEQ. With 1 base removed from V and 0 bases from J, the gap between germline ends came to 12 bases. The CDR3 sequence is 17 residues long. The CDR3 protein is CASSQATQDSTNEKLFF. CDR3 nucleotides: TGTGCCAGCAGCCAAGCCACTCAGGATTCAACTAATGAAAAACTGTTTTTT.

The chain employs TRBV7-2 and TRBJ1-5; 7 nucleotides match TRBD1. Germline V lookup: CDR1 SGHTA, CDR2 FQGNSA. The length of the CDR3 is 16 residues. V dropped 4 bases and J dropped 2; count of bases not matched to a gene: 8. The CDR3 spells CASSSTGINGNQPQHF. The CDR3 region has the DNA TGTGCCAGCAGCTCGACAGGGATCAACGGCAATCAGCCCCAGCATTTT.

This chain uses TRBV5-4 with TRBJ2-3; possibly TRBD1 for D (5 bases). This CDR3 comprises 17 residues. Germline values: CDR1 SGHNT, CDR2 YYREEE (reference sequence). V lost 4 bases to trimming and J lost 6 bases, with 24 bases between them. The chain's CDR3 is CASSPALHRSNQDTQYF. The CDR3 DNA reads as TGTGCCAGCAGCCCGGCCCTCCACAGGAGCAACCAGGATACGCAGTATTTT.

The chain is built from TRBV28 and TRBJ2-5; D might be TRBD1 (6 bases). Germline CDR1 MDHEN, CDR2 SYDVKM. Trimming shortened V by 6 bases and J by 5 bases, and 22 bases separated the two germline ends. The CDR3 totals 16 residues. The CDR3 region has the DNA TGTGCCAGCAGCCCATTATGGGGCAGGGGTCCTGAGACCCAGTACTTC. The encoded protein is CASSPLWGRGPETQYF.

The V call is TRBV6-5, the J call TRBJ1-3, with D perhaps TRBD1 (6 bases). CDR1 is MNHEY, CDR2 SVGAGI, per germline. Trimming took off 4 bases at V and 0 bases at J, with 10 bases between the two ends. This CDR3 is built from 15 residues. The CDR3 nucleotides read TGTGCCAGCAGTTCCGGACAGCTCTCTGGAAACACCATATATTTT. Amino acid sequence: CASSSGQLSGNTIYF.

The V gene is TRBV9, the J gene TRBJ1-5; 8 nucleotides match TRBD1. Germline V gives CDR1 SGDLS, CDR2 YYNGEE. The trim removed 0 bases at V and 2 bases at J, leaving 4 bases unmatched. The CDR3 runs 16 residues. The CDR3 DNA follows: TGTGCCAGCAGCGTAGGTAAGGACAGGGGCAATCAGCCCCAGCATTTT. Its translation: CASSVGKDRGNQPQHF.

A single count supports this clone. CDR3 sequence (DNA): TGTGCCAGCAGCCAGGGCTTTTTGGCTGAAGCTTTCTTT. Amino acid sequence: CASSQGFLAEAFF. The genes are TRBV12-3 or TRBV12-4 and TRBJ1-1; a weak D match, TRBD1 (5 bases). The CDR3 totals 13 residues. V was pared by 6 bases and J by 6 bases, with 14 bases between.

The J gene is TRBJ1-5, the V gene TRBV2; 9 nucleotides align to TRBD1. Germline CDR1 is SNHLY and CDR2 is FYNNEI. The CDR3 is 13 residues long. V was pared by 9 bases and J by 4 bases, with 4 bases of the junction left unmatched. DNA for the CDR3: TGTGCCAGTAACGGACAGGGGAATCAGCCCCAGCATTTT. It translates to CASNGQGNQPQHF.

J is TRBJ2-3 and V is TRBV24-1; 7 bases are a match to TRBD2. The ends lost 4 bases at V and 6 bases at J; junction bases unmatched: 0. CDR3 length: 12 residues. Looked up from germline, CDR1 is KGHDR and CDR2 is SFDVKD. CDR3 in DNA: TGTGCCACCAGTGAGGGGGGGGATACGCAGTATTTT. This sequence encodes CATSEGGDTQYF.

V gene TRBV7-6 combines with J gene TRBJ2-7, with 9 bases matching TRBD1. This CDR3 has 16 residues. The germline V gene has CDR1 SGHVS and CDR2 FNYEAQ. The J segment lost 4 bases and the V segment lost 4 bases, leaving 11 bases of the junction unmatched. Here the CDR3 DNA reads TGTGCCAGCAGCTCGAGACCAAGGGGACAGGGTTACGAGCAGTACTTC. It specifies CASSSRPRGQGYEQYF.

The sample holds one count of this clone. The chain combines TRBV30 with TRBJ1-6, with D tentatively TRBD1 (6 bases). Germline V gives CDR1 GTSNPN, CDR2 SVGIG (reference sequence). This CDR3 has 17 residues. V gave up 0 bases and J gave up 7 bases, with 19 bases separating them. CDR3: CAWSVRLPIRGNSPLHF. Written as DNA, the CDR3 is TGTGCCTGGAGTGTCCGTCTACCTATCAGGGGAAATTCACCCCTCCACTTT.

This chain links TRBV2 with TRBJ2-1; 7 bases are shared with TRBD2. CDR1 and CDR2 from the germline V gene are SNHLY and FYNNEI. The length of the CDR3 is 18 residues. V lost 4 bases to trimming and J lost 0 bases; unmatched junction nucleotides: 12. CDR3 sequence reads: CASSVMEGLAVSYNEQFF. In DNA form, the CDR3 reads TGTGCCAGCAGTGTTATGGAGGGCCTAGCGGTCTCCTACAATGAGCAGTTCTTC.

This sequence joins TRBV7-3 and TRBJ2-2; 8 bases fit TRBD1. CDR1 SGHTA and CDR2 FQGTGA come from the germline V gene. The CDR3 has 17 amino acids. The ends lost 4 bases at V and 3 bases at J; junction bases unmatched: 10. This CDR3 is CASSSTPGTGHTGELFF. The CDR3 DNA is TGTGCCAGCAGCTCCACCCCCGGGACAGGACACACCGGGGAGCTGTTTTTT.

This chain uses TRBV5-1 with TRBJ2-3, with a possible D match to TRBD1 (6 bases). V was trimmed by 2 bases and J by 2 bases, leaving 15 bases between them. The CDR3 is 16 amino acids. The germline gives CDR1 SGHRS, CDR2 YFSETQ. The chain's CDR3 is CASSFGTNIFTDTQYF. CDR3 DNA sequence: TGCGCCAGCAGCTTCGGGACAAATATATTCACAGATACGCAGTATTTT.

V and J are TRBV12-3 or TRBV12-4 and TRBJ1-5, with 8 bases lining up with TRBD1. The CDR3 length is 13 residues. V lost 7 bases, J lost 5 bases, and 4 bases stayed unmatched. CDR3 residues: CASTSTGDQPQHF. The CDR3, as DNA: TGTGCCAGCACCTCGACAGGGGATCAGCCCCAGCATTTT.

The rearrangement uses TRBV27 and TRBJ1-1, with D possibly being TRBD1 (5 bases). The CDR3 contains 16 residues. V lost 4 bases and J lost 0, with 15 bases in between. Per the germline V gene, CDR1 is MNHEY and CDR2 is SMNVEV (reference sequence). CDR3 amino acids: CASSSGTRGMNTEAFF. CDR3 in DNA: TGTGCCAGCAGTTCGGGGACGCGGGGCATGAACACTGAAGCTTTCTTT.

This clone was picked up a small number of times. V usage is TRBV6-5 and J usage is TRBJ1-6, with 7 bases fitting TRBD1. V trimming: 6 bases; J trimming: 7 bases; junction bases outside the gene matches: 9. The CDR3 sequence is 15 residues long. The germline gives CDR1 MNHEY, CDR2 SVGAGI. The CDR3 reads CASSDRVGGNSPLHF. CDR3 nucleotides: TGTGCCAGCAGCGACAGGGTCGGCGGGAATTCACCCCTCCACTTT.